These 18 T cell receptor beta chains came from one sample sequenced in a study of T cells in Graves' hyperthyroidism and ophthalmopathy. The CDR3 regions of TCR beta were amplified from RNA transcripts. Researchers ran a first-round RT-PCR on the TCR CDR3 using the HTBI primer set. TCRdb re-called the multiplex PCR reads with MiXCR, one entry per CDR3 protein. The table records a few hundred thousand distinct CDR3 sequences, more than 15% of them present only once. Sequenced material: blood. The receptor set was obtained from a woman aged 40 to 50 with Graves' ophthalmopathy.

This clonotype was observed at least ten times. CDR3 in DNA: TGCAGTGCTCCGTGGCCAGGGGGCCCAAAGTTGGTCTACGAGCAGTACTTC. It codes for CSAPWPGGPKLVYEQYF. This rearrangement joins TRBV20-1 to TRBJ2-7, with TRBD1 matching over 8 bases. The germline CDR1 and CDR2 sequences are DFQATT and SNEGSKA (reference sequence). With 5 bases clipped from V and 3 bases from J, the junction kept 18 bases outside the gene matches. CDR3 length: 17 residues.

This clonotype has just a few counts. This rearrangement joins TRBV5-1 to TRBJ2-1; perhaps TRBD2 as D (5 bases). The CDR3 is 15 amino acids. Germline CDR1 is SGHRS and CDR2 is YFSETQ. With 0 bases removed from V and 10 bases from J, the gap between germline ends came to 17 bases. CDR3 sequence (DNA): TGCGCCAGCAGCTTGGTAGAAGTAGGGAGAAAGGAGCAGTTCTTC. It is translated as CASSLVEVGRKEQFF.

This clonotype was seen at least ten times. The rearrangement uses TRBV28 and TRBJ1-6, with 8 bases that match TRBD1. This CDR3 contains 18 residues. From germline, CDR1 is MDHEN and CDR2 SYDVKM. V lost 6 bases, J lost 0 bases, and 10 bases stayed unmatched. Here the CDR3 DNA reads TGTGCCAGCAGCACTCGGACAGGGTCTAGCTCCTATAATTCACCCCTCCACTTT. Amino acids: CASSTRTGSSSYNSPLHF.

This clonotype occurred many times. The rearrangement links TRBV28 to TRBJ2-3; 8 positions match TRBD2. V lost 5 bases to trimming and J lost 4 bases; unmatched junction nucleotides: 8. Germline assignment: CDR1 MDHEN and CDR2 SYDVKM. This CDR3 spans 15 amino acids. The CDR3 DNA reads TGTGCCAGCAGTGGGGGACTAGAAGGGTCAGATACGCAGTATTTT. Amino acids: CASSGGLEGSDTQYF.

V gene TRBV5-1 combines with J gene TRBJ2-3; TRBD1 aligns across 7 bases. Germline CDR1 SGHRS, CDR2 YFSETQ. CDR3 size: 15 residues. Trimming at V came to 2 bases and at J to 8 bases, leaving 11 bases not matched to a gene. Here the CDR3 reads CASSLPGQSAGTQYF. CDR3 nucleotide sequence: TGCGCCAGCAGCTTACCGGGACAGAGCGCAGGTACGCAGTATTTT. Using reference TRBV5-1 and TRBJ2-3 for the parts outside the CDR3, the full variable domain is KAGVTQTPRYLIKTRGQQVTLSCSPISGHRSVSWYQQTPGQGLQFLFEYFSETQRNKGNFPGRFSGRQFSNSRSEMNVSTLELGDSALYLCASSLPGQSAGTQYFGPGTRLTVL.

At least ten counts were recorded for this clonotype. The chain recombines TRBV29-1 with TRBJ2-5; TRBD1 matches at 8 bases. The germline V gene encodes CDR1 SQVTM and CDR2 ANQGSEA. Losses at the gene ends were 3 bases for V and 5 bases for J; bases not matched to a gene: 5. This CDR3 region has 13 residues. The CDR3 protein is CSVEQGAGETQYF. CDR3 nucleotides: TGCAGCGTTGAGCAGGGGGCCGGGGAGACCCAGTACTTC.

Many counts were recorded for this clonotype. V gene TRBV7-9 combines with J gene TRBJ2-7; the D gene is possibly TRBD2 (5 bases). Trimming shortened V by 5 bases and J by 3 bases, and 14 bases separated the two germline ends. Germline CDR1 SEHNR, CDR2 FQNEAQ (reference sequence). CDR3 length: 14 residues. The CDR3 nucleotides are TGTGCCAGCAGCGCGTATTCCGGGAACTACGAGCAGTACTTC. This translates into CASSAYSGNYEQYF.

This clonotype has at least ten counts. CDR3 in amino acids: CASRTSGTHNEQFF. In DNA form, the CDR3 reads TGTGCCAGCAGGACTAGCGGGACCCACAATGAGCAGTTCTTC. The gene calls are TRBV2 and TRBJ2-1, with 11 bases identical to TRBD2. The CDR3 covers 14 residues. J lost 5 bases, V lost 6 bases, and 3 bases had no gene match. The germline V gene encodes CDR1 SNHLY and CDR2 FYNNEI.

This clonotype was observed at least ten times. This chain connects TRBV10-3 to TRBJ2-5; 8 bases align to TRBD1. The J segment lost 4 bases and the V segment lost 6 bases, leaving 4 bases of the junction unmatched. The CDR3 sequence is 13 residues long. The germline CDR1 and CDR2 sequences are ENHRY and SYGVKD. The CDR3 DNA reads TGTGCCATCAGAGACAGGGGAGGAGAGACCCAGTACTTC. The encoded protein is CAIRDRGGETQYF.

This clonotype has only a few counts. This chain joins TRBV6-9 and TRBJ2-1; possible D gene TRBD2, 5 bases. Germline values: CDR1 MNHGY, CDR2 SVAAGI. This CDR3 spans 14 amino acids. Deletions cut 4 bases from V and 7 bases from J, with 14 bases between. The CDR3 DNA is TGTGCCAGCAGTTTAACTCCCCGAGGGAATGAGCAGTTCTTC. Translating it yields CASSLTPRGNEQFF.

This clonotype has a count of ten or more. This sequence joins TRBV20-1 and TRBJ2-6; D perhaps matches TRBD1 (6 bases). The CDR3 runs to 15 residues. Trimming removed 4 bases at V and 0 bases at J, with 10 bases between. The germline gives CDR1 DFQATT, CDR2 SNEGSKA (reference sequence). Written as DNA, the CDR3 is TGCAGTGCTACAGGGGTCGGCTCTGGGGCCAACGTCCTGACTTTC. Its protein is CSATGVGSGANVLTF.

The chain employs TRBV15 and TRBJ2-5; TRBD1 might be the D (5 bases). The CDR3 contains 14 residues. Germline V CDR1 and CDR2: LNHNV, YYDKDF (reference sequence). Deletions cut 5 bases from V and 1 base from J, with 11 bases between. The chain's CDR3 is CATSSRQRQETQYF. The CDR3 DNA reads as TGTGCCACCAGCTCCCGACAGCGCCAAGAGACCCAGTACTTC.

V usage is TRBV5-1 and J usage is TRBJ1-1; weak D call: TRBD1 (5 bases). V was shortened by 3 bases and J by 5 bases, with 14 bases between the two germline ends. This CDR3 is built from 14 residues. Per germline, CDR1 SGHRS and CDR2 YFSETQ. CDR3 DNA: TGCGCCAGCAGCTGGGGGACGGAGGGGACTGAAGCTTTCTTT. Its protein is CASSWGTEGTEAFF.

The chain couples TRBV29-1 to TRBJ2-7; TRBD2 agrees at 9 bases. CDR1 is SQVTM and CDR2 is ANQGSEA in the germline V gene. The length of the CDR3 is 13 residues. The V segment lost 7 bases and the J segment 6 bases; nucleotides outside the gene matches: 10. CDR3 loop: CSALAGVVSEQYF. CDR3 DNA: TGCAGCGCTTTAGCGGGAGTGGTAAGCGAGCAGTACTTC.

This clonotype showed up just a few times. CDR3 sequence: CASSYSTAYEQYF. CDR3 nucleotides: TGTGCCAGCAGTTACTCGACCGCCTACGAGCAGTACTTC. This rearrangement joins TRBV6-2 or TRBV6-3 to TRBJ2-7; D is ambiguous. There are 13 residues in the CDR3. The V end was cut by 0 bases, the J end by 2 bases, with 5 bases between. The germline gives CDR1 MNHEY, CDR2 SVGEGT.

The CDR3 loop is CALTGVGSYNEQFF. DNA for the CDR3: TGTGCCTTGACAGGGGTGGGCTCCTACAATGAGCAGTTCTTC. V and J are TRBV30 and TRBJ2-1, with 8 bases that match TRBD1. J lost 0 bases, V lost 7 bases, and 5 bases had no gene match. The CDR3 extends over 14 amino acids. CDR1 and CDR2 (germline): GTSNPN, SVGIG (reference sequence). Based on the CDR3 plus reference TRBV30 and TRBJ2-1, the full variable domain is SQTIHQWPATLVQPVGSPLSLECTVEGTSNPNLYWYRQAAGRGLQLLFYSVGIGQISSEVPQNLSASRPQDRQFILSSKKLLLSDSGFYLCALTGVGSYNEQFFGPGTRLTVL.

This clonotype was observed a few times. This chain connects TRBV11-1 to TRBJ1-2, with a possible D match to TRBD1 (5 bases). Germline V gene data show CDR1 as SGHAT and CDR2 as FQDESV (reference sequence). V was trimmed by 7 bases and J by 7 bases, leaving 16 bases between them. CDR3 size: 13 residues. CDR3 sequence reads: CASTLGGGFGYTF. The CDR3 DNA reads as TGTGCCAGCACCCTGGGGGGAGGTTTTGGCTACACCTTC.

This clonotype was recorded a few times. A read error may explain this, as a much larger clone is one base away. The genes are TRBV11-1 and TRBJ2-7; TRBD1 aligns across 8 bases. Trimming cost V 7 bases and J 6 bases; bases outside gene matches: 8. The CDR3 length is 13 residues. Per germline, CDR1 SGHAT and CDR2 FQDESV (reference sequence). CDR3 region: CASKAQGAGEQYF. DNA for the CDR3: TGTGCCAGCAAAGCCCAGGGGGCTGGCGAGCAGTACTTC. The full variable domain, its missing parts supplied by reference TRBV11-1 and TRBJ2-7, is EAEVAQSPRYKITEKSQAVAFWCDPISGHATLYWYRQILGQGPELLVQFQDESVVDDSQLPKDRFSAERLKGVDSTLKIQPAELGDSAMYLCASKAQGAGEQYFGPGTRLTVT.